This entry describes one TCR beta chain. This sample is drawn from a study of blood T cell repertoires in COVID-19. Overall study context: The United States, Italy and Spain were the sources of the acute and convalescent COVID-19 samples. T cells, B-cell-depleted T cells, or PBMCs provided the cDNA or gDNA that served as material.

Unmatched junction bases numbered 5, after V lost 5 bases and J lost 5 bases. The CDR3 is 13 amino acids. The germline CDR1 and CDR2 sequences are SGHTA and FQGNSA. The authors' processing: Estimated nucleated cell counts came from reference gene primer amplification. The repertoire was sequenced with immunoSEQ multiplex PCR; TCRdb's copy has only in-frame clones and lacks some. V and J calls and clone size are as listed in that table; D and trimming were resolved from the DNA. Seen here are approximately 190,000 clones, under 90% observed once, and the top ten hold 6% to 8.5%. This chain joins TRBV7-2 and TRBJ1-2; 7 bases map to TRBD1. The TCR comes from a man aged 55 to 70 with acute or convalescent COVID-19. The specimen sequenced was peripheral blood. The CDR3, as DNA: TGTGCCAGCAGCCCAACAGGGGAATATGGCTACACCTTC. Protein product: CASSPTGEYGYTF.